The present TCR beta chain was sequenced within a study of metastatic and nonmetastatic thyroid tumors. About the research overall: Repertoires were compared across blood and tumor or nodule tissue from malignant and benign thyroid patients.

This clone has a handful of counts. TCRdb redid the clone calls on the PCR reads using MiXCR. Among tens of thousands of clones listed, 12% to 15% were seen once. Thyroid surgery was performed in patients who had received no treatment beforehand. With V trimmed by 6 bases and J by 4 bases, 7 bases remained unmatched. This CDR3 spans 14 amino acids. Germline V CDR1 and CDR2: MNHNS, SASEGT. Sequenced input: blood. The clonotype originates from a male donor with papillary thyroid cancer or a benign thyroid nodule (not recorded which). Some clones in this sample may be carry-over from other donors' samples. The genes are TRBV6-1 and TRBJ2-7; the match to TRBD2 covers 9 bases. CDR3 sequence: CASSQAGGQYEQYF. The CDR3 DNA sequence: TGTGCCAGCAGCCAAGCGGGAGGACAGTACGAGCAGTACTTC.